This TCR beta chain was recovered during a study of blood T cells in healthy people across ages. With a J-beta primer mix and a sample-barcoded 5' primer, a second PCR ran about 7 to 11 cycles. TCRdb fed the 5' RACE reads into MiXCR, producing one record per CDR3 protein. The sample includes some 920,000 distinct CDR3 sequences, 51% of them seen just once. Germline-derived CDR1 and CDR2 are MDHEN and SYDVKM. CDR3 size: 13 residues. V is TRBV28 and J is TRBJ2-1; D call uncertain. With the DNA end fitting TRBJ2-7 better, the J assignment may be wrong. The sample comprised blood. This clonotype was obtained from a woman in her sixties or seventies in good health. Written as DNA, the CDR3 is TGTGCCAGCAGTTTACTTAGCTACAATGAGCAGTACTTC. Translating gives CASSLLSYNEQYF.